The entry below describes one TCR beta chain. Time point of the sample: inflamed ileum from the surgical specimen. Included were adult ileal or ileocolonic Crohn's patients indicated for ileocolonic resection. Per the germline V gene, CDR1 is SGHDN and CDR2 is FVKESK. The CDR3 has 14 residues. Trimming took off 6 bases at V and 5 bases at J, with 16 bases between the two ends. The data belong to a study of T cell repertoires in ileal Crohn's disease. The wider study: The M0 sample came from the inflamed ileal portion of the resected specimen.

Sequenced by immunoSEQ multiplex PCR; TCRdb stores in-frame clones only, minus some. The profile covers about 11,000 clones, with around 86% appearing a single time and 8% to 9.5% taken by the ten largest. The origin of this receptor is an adult with Crohn's disease. The sequenced material came from ileal tissue. The chain employs TRBV14 and TRBJ2-5, with D possibly matching TRBD2 (5 bases). The CDR3 region has the DNA TGTGCCAGCAGGAAGCCCGGGAAGGCGGAGACCCAGTACTTC. Its protein is CASRKPGKAETQYF.